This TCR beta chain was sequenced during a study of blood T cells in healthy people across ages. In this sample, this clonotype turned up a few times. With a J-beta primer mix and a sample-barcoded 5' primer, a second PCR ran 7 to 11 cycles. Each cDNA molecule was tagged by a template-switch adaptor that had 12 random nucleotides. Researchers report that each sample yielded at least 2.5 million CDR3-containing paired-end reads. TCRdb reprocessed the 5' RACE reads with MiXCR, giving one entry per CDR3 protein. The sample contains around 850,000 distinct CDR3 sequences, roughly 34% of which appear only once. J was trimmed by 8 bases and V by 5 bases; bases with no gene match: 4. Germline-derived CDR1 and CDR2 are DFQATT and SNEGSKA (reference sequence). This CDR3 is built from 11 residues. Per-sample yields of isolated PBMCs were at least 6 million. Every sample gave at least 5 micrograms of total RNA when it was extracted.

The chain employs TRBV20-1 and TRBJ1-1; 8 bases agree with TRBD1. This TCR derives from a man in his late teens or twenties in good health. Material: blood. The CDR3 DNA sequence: TGCAGTGCTTACCGGGACAGGGAAGCTTTCTTT. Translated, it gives CSAYRDREAFF.